This TCR beta chain was sequenced during a study of shared clonotypes between healthy human individuals. Findings and limits, study-wide: Rarefaction gave evidence that sorted-subset sequencing remained incomplete despite large depth. When naive CD4 clonotypes were compared across a few donors, around 5% were shared. Depth of sequencing was expected to influence donor clonotype sharing.

CD8 cells classed as naive were CD45RO-negative and positively selected for CCR7, excluding terminally differentiated effector memory CD45RA+ cells. Germline V CDR1 and CDR2: SGHVS, FQNEAQ. Germline trimming cut 5 bases from V and 1 base from J; bases unmatched to any gene: 12. This CDR3 is built from 18 residues. Produced via immunoSEQ multiplex PCR; TCRdb's table is partial and in-frame only. The data hold about 1,800,000 clones, with about 95% observed a single time. Concerning this clone itself: Its antigen is unidentified.

The rearrangement uses TRBV7-8 and TRBJ1-4; 8 bases map to TRBD1. What was sequenced was naive CD8+ T cells sorted from blood. The TCR originated in a man aged 18 to 30 in good health. CDR3 residues: CASSHWTGRIETNEKLFF. DNA for the CDR3: TGTGCCAGCAGCCACTGGACAGGGAGGATAGAAACTAATGAAAAACTGTTTTTT.